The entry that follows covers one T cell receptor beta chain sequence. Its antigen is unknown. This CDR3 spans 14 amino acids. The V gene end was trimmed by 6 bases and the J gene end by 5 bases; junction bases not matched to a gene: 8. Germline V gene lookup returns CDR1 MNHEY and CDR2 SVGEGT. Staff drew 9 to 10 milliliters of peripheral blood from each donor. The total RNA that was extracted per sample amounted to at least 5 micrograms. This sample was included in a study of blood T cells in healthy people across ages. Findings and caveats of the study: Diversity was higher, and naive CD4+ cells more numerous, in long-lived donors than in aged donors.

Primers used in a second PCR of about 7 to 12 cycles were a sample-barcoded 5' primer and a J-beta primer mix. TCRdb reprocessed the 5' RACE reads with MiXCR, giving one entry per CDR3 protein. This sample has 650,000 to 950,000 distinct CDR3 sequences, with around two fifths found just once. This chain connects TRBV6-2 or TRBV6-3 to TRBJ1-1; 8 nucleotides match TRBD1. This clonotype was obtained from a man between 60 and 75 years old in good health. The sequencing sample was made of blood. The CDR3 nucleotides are TGTGCCAGCAGGTCGCACACAGGGGGAACTGAAGCTTTCTTT. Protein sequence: CASRSHTGGTEAFF.